One and the same sample provided the 21 T cell receptor beta chains below, sequenced in a study of shared clonotypes between healthy human individuals. The data were produced by immunoSEQ multiplex PCR, yet TCRdb's version contains in-frame clones alone and is incomplete. The sample shows some 2,000,000 clones, roughly 95% of them seen only once. Sequenced sample: naive CD4+ T cells sorted from blood. Subset indicated: CD45RA+ positively selected. Every receptor here comes from a young man in good health.

This clone has a single count. Other nucleotide sequences from this sample produce the same CDR3. The chain combines TRBV5-1 with TRBJ1-3; maybe TRBD1 (6 bases). Germline V lookup: CDR1 SGHRS, CDR2 YFSETQ. V dropped 5 bases and J dropped 0 bases, with 9 bases sitting between them. The CDR3 loop spans 14 amino acids. For the CDR3, the DNA is TGCGCCAGCAGGACAGGTAGCTCTGGAAACACCATATATTTT. Translation gives CASRTGSSGNTIYF.

This chain uses TRBV29-1 with TRBJ2-5; D not resolved. The CDR3 loop spans 14 amino acids. The V end was cut by 0 bases, the J end by 5 bases, with 13 bases between. Germline lookup yields CDR1 SQVTM and CDR2 ANQGSEA. CDR3 nucleotides: TGCAGCGTTGAAGATTACACAGACCGGGAGACCCAGTACTTC. It yields the protein CSVEDYTDRETQYF.

As to this clone: One end of the junction is discordant with germline, which a read error may explain. The CDR3 region has the DNA TGTGCCAGCTCTCCACCGACTAGCGGGGTTAAAAAGACCCAGTACTTC. Translation gives CASSPPTSGVKKTQYF. The chain combines TRBV18 with TRBJ2-5, with TRBD2 matching over 11 bases. The CDR3 covers 16 residues. The germline CDR1 and CDR2 sequences are KGHSH and LQKENI.

This sequence joins TRBV7-3 and TRBJ1-5; the D gene is possibly TRBD1 (5 bases). The CDR3 is 18 amino acids. In germline, CDR1 is SGHTA, CDR2 FQGTGA. Between the trimmed V and J ends, which lost 5 bases and 0 bases, there was a span of 20 bases. The CDR3 DNA is TGTGCCAGCAGCCCCCCTGAGGGACCCCTCTTTAGCAATCAGCCCCAGCATTTT. It translates to CASSPPEGPLFSNQPQHF.

The J gene is TRBJ2-7, the V gene TRBV11-3, with D maybe TRBD2 (5 bases). This CDR3 spans 13 amino acids. Germline V CDR1 and CDR2: SGHNT, YENEEA. V was pared by 5 bases and J by 2 bases, with 10 bases between. CDR3 DNA: TGTGCCAGCAGCCGCGGGTCGGCCTACGAGCAGTACTTC. As protein: CASSRGSAYEQYF.

This rearrangement joins TRBV5-1 to TRBJ2-5; the match to TRBD2 covers 14 bases. CDR1 SGHRS and CDR2 YFSETQ come from the germline V gene. The CDR3 runs to 17 residues. With V trimmed by 4 bases and J by 1 base, 6 bases remained unmatched. CDR3 sequence: CASSRWTSGGSQETQYF. The CDR3 DNA sequence: TGCGCCAGCAGCCGCTGGACTAGCGGGGGGTCCCAAGAGACCCAGTACTTC.

The J gene is TRBJ2-7, the V gene TRBV10-3, with TRBD2 matching 8 bases. J lost 2 bases, V lost 0 bases, and 6 bases had no gene match. The length of the CDR3 is 16 residues. Germline-derived CDR1 and CDR2 are ENHRY and SYGVKD. The CDR3 spells CAISESGTSRAYEQYF. CDR3 nucleotide sequence: TGTGCCATCAGTGAGTCAGGGACTAGTCGCGCCTACGAGCAGTACTTC.

The V and J genes are TRBV30 and TRBJ2-4; 13 nucleotides agree with TRBD2. V lost 1 base, J lost 9 bases, and 9 bases stayed unmatched. The CDR3 covers 16 residues. Germline V gene sequence: CDR1 GTSNPN, CDR2 SVGIG (reference sequence). CDR3 region: CAWSAGLAGVKSIQYF. In nucleotides, the CDR3 is TGTGCCTGGAGTGCAGGACTAGCGGGAGTAAAGAGCATTCAGTACTTC.

The V call is TRBV10-3, the J call TRBJ2-1, with D possibly matching TRBD1 (6 bases). There are 13 residues in the CDR3. CDR1 ENHRY and CDR2 SYGVKD come from the germline V gene. Trimming left V 7 bases short and J 6 bases short, with 13 bases between. In nucleotides, the CDR3 is TGTGCCATCACCGGGACACCAGGCAATGAGCAGTTCTTC. Translating gives CAITGTPGNEQFF.

As regards this clone: The identical CDR3 is also encoded by other nucleotide sequences in the sample. The gene calls are TRBV5-1 and TRBJ2-5; the D call may be TRBD1 or TRBD2 (5 bases each). CDR3 size: 16 residues. V was trimmed by 0 bases and J by 2 bases, leaving 14 bases between them. Germline lookup yields CDR1 SGHRS and CDR2 YFSETQ. Here the CDR3 reads CASSLGDLRWQETQYF. The CDR3 nucleotides read TGCGCCAGCAGCTTGGGGGACCTTAGGTGGCAAGAGACCCAGTACTTC.

V is TRBV5-4 and J is TRBJ2-7; D perhaps matches TRBD1 (5 bases). This CDR3 is 14 amino acids long. The V end was cut by 1 base, the J end by 2 bases, with 10 bases between. Germline V CDR1 and CDR2: SGHNT, YYREEE (reference sequence). For the CDR3, the DNA is TGTGCCAGCAGCTTGTTAGGGGCTACCTACGAGCAGTACTTC. Translating gives CASSLLGATYEQYF.

The chain joins TRBV4-1 to TRBJ2-7; TRBD1 matches 9 bases. Germline V gene sequence: CDR1 MGHRA, CDR2 YSYEKL. Trimming at V came to 1 base and at J to 5 bases, leaving 6 bases not matched to a gene. There are 15 residues in the CDR3. CDR3 nucleotides: TGCGCCAGCAGCCAAGCAAGGACAGGGGTCCACGAGCAGTACTTC. Translating it yields CASSQARTGVHEQYF.

V is TRBV7-2 and J is TRBJ2-7, with TRBD2 matching 9 bases. Trimming removed 5 bases from V and 9 bases from J; junction bases left unmatched: 14. CDR3 length equals 15 residues. Germline V CDR1 and CDR2: SGHTA, FQGNSA. CDR3 nucleotides: TGTGCCAGCAGCCGAGGGGAGGGAGGACTAGCGAGGCAGTACTTC. This gives the protein CASSRGEGGLARQYF.

This rearrangement joins TRBV23-1 to TRBJ2-3; D remains unclear. TRBV23-1 is reported as an ORF; its role is uncertain. This CDR3 spans 14 amino acids. V was cut by 6 bases and J by 0 bases, with 10 bases left in between. CDR3 bases: TGCGCCAGCAGACCGCGGATTAGCACAGATACGCAGTATTTT. Translated: CASRPRISTDTQYF.

The chain is built from TRBV4-3 and TRBJ2-7, with D possibly called TRBD1 or TRBD2 (5 bases each). Germline CDR1 and CDR2: LGHNA and YSLEER. The CDR3 has 14 amino acids. Trimming pared 0 bases from V and 2 bases from J, leaving 8 bases between. For the CDR3, the DNA is TGCGCCAGCAGCCAAGATTGGGGGACCTACGAGCAGTACTTC. As protein: CASSQDWGTYEQYF.

V gene TRBV10-3 combines with J gene TRBJ1-2; D call uncertain. The germline CDR1 and CDR2 sequences are ENHRY and SYGVKD. The V gene lost 3 bases and the J gene lost 5 bases, with 7 bases spanning the gap. This CDR3 has 12 amino acids. CDR3 amino acids: CAISDSWYGYTF. CDR3 sequence (DNA): TGTGCCATCAGTGACAGTTGGTATGGCTACACCTTC.

This chain links TRBV6-1 with TRBJ1-2; D not resolved. The CDR3 is 13 amino acids. Germline V lookup: CDR1 MNHNS, CDR2 SASEGT. V lost 3 bases and J lost 2, with 7 bases in between. In nucleotides, the CDR3 is TGTGCCAGCAGTGAGGCAGTGAACTATGGCTACACCTTC. It yields the protein CASSEAVNYGYTF.

The V call is TRBV6-1, the J call TRBJ1-2; D not certain. V was pared by 0 bases and J by 10 bases, with 12 bases between. The germline gives CDR1 MNHNS, CDR2 SASEGT. The length of the CDR3 is 13 residues. CDR3 loop: CASSEALQAFYTF. CDR3 DNA: TGTGCCAGCAGTGAAGCGCTTCAGGCGTTCTACACCTTC.

The chain has TRBV19 and TRBJ1-5; TRBD1 aligns across 9 bases. V lost 5 bases and J lost 0; bases outside the gene matches: 8. Germline assignment: CDR1 LNHDA and CDR2 SQIVND (reference sequence). This CDR3 spans 17 amino acids. CDR3 nucleotide sequence: TGTGCCAGTAGTCTAAGGGACAGGGAATATAGCAATCAGCCCCAGCATTTT. Amino acids: CASSLRDREYSNQPQHF.

The chain has TRBV5-1 and TRBJ2-6; TRBD1 matches at 7 bases. Per the germline V gene, CDR1 is SGHRS and CDR2 is YFSETQ. Trimming removed 0 bases from V and 0 bases from J; junction bases left unmatched: 9. This CDR3 is built from 19 residues. CDR3 in DNA: TGCGCCAGCAGCTTGGTCAGACAGGGCCAAAGCTCTGGGGCCAACGTCCTGACTTTC. Translation gives CASSLVRQGQSSGANVLTF. The whole variable domain, filled in from reference TRBV5-1 and TRBJ2-6, reads KAGVTQTPRYLIKTRGQQVTLSCSPISGHRSVSWYQQTPGQGLQFLFEYFSETQRNKGNFPGRFSGRQFSNSRSEMNVSTLELGDSALYLCASSLVRQGQSSGANVLTFGAGSRLTVL.

The gene calls are TRBV11-2 and TRBJ2-1, with D possibly TRBD2 on 6 matching bases. Trimming cost V 6 bases and J 7 bases, with 19 bases left between them. CDR3 length: 15 amino acids. Germline V CDR1 and CDR2: SGHAT, FQNNGV. The CDR3 DNA reads TGTGCCAGCAGTAGGGACTTCTCACTTCCGAATGAGCAGTTCTTC. Amino acid sequence: CASSRDFSLPNEQFF.